The 21 T cell receptor beta chains given below trace back to one sample, sequenced in a study of cytomegalovirus exposure and HLA in healthy donors. PCR primers comprised 60 Vbeta and 13 Jbeta primers. This table comes from immunoSEQ multiplex PCR, and its TCRdb copy is limited to in-frame clones, with some not included. This sample yields 85,000 to 130,000 clones, of which about 75% are seen a single time; around 4.8% belongs to the top ten. Sequenced material: PBMCs. The receptors shown here come from a woman between 18 and 29 years old in good health and CMV-seropositive.

This chain joins TRBV27 and TRBJ1-5, with 8 bases identical to TRBD1. This CDR3 is built from 14 residues. CDR1 is MNHEY, CDR2 SMNVEV, per germline (reference sequence). V shed 5 bases, J shed 6 bases, and the junction held 6 bases outside the gene matches. CDR3 in DNA: TGTGCCAGCAGTCCGGACAGGGCGGTTCAGCCCCAGCATTTT. Its protein is CASSPDRAVQPQHF.

V usage is TRBV7-8 and J usage is TRBJ2-1; the match to TRBD1 covers 8 bases. CDR3 size: 12 residues. CDR1 is SGHVS and CDR2 is FQNEAQ in the germline V gene. The junction had 1 base not matched to a gene; V was cut back by 1 base and J by 11 bases. CDR3 protein: CASSLGTGKQFF. CDR3 sequence (DNA): TGTGCCAGCAGCTTAGGGACAGGGAAGCAGTTCTTC.

The CDR3 spells CASSYSTGRDTQYF. The CDR3 DNA is TGTGCCAGCAGTTACTCGACAGGGAGAGATACGCAGTATTTT. This chain connects TRBV6-6 to TRBJ2-3; 7 nucleotides match TRBD1. This CDR3 has 14 amino acids. V gave up 0 bases and J gave up 5 bases; unmatched junction bases: 2. The germline gives CDR1 MNHNY, CDR2 SVGAGI (reference sequence).

CDR3: CASSLGAGGRDTQYF. The CDR3 DNA sequence: TGTGCCAGCAGCTTAGGTGCGGGAGGGAGAGATACGCAGTATTTT. The rearrangement joins TRBV7-2 to TRBJ2-3; 9 bases align to TRBD2. V gave up 1 base and J gave up 5 bases; unmatched junction bases: 4. Germline-derived CDR1 and CDR2 are SGHTA and FQGNSA. The CDR3 extends over 15 amino acids.

This clone was seen a handful of times. The V and J genes are TRBV27 and TRBJ1-1, with D perhaps TRBD1 (6 bases). Trimming left V 4 bases short and J 1 base short, with 13 bases between. The length of the CDR3 is 15 residues. Germline V gene sequence: CDR1 MNHEY, CDR2 SMNVEV (reference sequence). The CDR3 sequence: CASSYQGHSNTEAFF. DNA of the CDR3: TGTGCCAGCAGTTACCAGGGACACTCGAACACTGAAGCTTTCTTT.

The chain joins TRBV9 to TRBJ2-7; 11 bases match TRBD2. Germline loops: CDR1 SGDLS, CDR2 YYNGEE. The V segment lost 3 bases and the J segment 2 bases; nucleotides outside the gene matches: 4. This CDR3 region has 15 residues. CDR3 amino acids: CASSEGTSGPYEQYF. The CDR3 nucleotides read TGTGCCAGCAGCGAGGGGACTAGCGGCCCCTACGAGCAGTACTTC.

The chain combines TRBV4-3 with TRBJ2-7, with 14 positions matching TRBD2. Trimming removed 0 bases from V and 4 bases from J; junction bases left unmatched: 2. This CDR3 region has 16 residues. The germline CDR1 and CDR2 sequences are LGHNA and YSLEER. The CDR3, as DNA: TGCGCCAGCAGCCAAGATGGGACTAGCGGGAGTTACGAGCAGTACTTC. It specifies CASSQDGTSGSYEQYF.

The chain carries TRBV10-1 and TRBJ2-1; 7 nucleotides match TRBD1. Losses at the gene ends were 7 bases for V and 4 bases for J; bases not matched to a gene: 4. Germline CDR1 WNHNN, CDR2 SYGVQD (reference sequence). This CDR3 is 13 amino acids long. CDR3 in DNA: TGCGCCAGCAAAAGGACAGGTTACAATGAGCAGTTCTTC. Translated, it gives CASKRTGYNEQFF.

V gene TRBV7-6 combines with J gene TRBJ2-1, with 7 bases identical to TRBD1. V trimming: 0 bases; J trimming: 8 bases; junction bases outside the gene matches: 10. The CDR3 runs to 16 residues. Germline values: CDR1 SGHVS, CDR2 FNYEAQ. The DNA of the CDR3 is TGTGCCAGCAGCTTAGCGAGGTCAGGGGGTGACTATGAGCAGTTCTTC. This translates into CASSLARSGGDYEQFF. Supplemented by reference TRBV7-6 and TRBJ2-1, the full variable domain reads GAGVSQSPRYKVTKRGQDVALRCDPISGHVSLYWYRQALGQGPEFLTYFNYEAQQDKSGLPNDRFSAERPEGSISTLTIQRTEQRDSAMYRCASSLARSGGDYEQFFGPGTRLTVL.

The chain uses TRBV29-1 and TRBJ2-3; 8 bases fit TRBD2. The V and J ends lost 7 bases and 6 bases, in that order; junction bases with no gene match: 15. Germline loops: CDR1 SQVTM, CDR2 ANQGSEA. CDR3 length: 15 residues. CDR3 in DNA: TGCAGCGCCAGGGATCCGGGACTAGTCTTGGATACGCAGTATTTT. Its protein product is CSARDPGLVLDTQYF.

The rearrangement joins TRBV5-1 to TRBJ2-1; no definite D call. Per germline, CDR1 SGHRS and CDR2 YFSETQ. The CDR3 is made up of 14 amino acids. The V and J ends lost 0 bases and 7 bases respectively, with 11 bases between them. The DNA of the CDR3 is TGCGCCAGCAGCTTGGCTCCCGGAGTAAATGAGCAGTTCTTC. Its protein is CASSLAPGVNEQFF.

The chain uses TRBV25-1 and TRBJ1-2, with 11 bases that match TRBD1. The CDR3 consists of 14 residues. J lost 5 bases, V lost 4 bases, and 3 bases had no gene match. CDR1 MGHDK and CDR2 SYGVNS come from the germline V gene. The DNA for the CDR3 is TGTGCCAGCAGTGTTGGGACAGGGGGGTATGGCTACACCTTC. It is translated as CASSVGTGGYGYTF.

The sample holds one count of this clone. V is TRBV5-4 and J is TRBJ2-7, with a possible D match to TRBD2 (6 bases). Trimming removed 5 bases from V and 5 bases from J, with 14 bases in between. This CDR3 spans 13 amino acids. Germline values: CDR1 SGHNT, CDR2 YYREEE (reference sequence). This CDR3 reads CASRLASLDEQYF. For the CDR3, the DNA is TGTGCCAGCAGACTAGCCTCTCTGGACGAGCAGTACTTC. The entire variable domain, with the rest obtained from reference TRBV5-4 and TRBJ2-7, is as follows: ETGVTQSPTHLIKTRGQQVTLRCSSQSGHNTVSWYQQALGQGPQFIFQYYREEENGRGNFPPRFSGLQFPNYSSELNVNALELDDSALYLCASRLASLDEQYFGPGTRLTVT.

This chain joins TRBV19 and TRBJ2-7; 15 bases line up with TRBD2. V trimming: 5 bases; J trimming: 2 bases; junction bases outside the gene matches: 4. The germline gives CDR1 LNHDA, CDR2 SQIVND (reference sequence). The CDR3 extends over 16 amino acids. The CDR3 coding sequence is TGTGCCAGTAGTTCCGGGACTAGCGGGAGGACCTACGAGCAGTACTTC. This codes for CASSSGTSGRTYEQYF.

The chain joins TRBV9 to TRBJ1-1; D not certain. The V end was cut by 4 bases, the J end by 4 bases, with 8 bases between. Germline-derived CDR1 and CDR2 are SGDLS and YYNGEE. The CDR3 is 12 residues long. For the CDR3, the DNA is TGTGCCAGCAGCCCCCCCGGCACTGAAGCTTTCTTT. Encoded protein: CASSPPGTEAFF.

The rearrangement links TRBV27 to TRBJ2-1, with a possible D match to TRBD2 (5 bases). The V and J ends lost 3 bases and 9 bases respectively, with 15 bases between them. Germline V gene data show CDR1 as MNHEY and CDR2 as SMNVEV (reference sequence). This CDR3 has 14 residues. For the CDR3, the DNA is TGTGCCAGCAGTTTTTTCCCGCGGGCTACTGAGCAGTTCTTC. It encodes CASSFFPRATEQFF.

The rearrangement joins TRBV4-3 to TRBJ1-3; D possibly corresponds to TRBD1 (5 bases). CDR1 and CDR2 (germline): LGHNA, YSLEER. The ends were cut back, 6 bases at V and 0 bases at J, with 15 bases in the middle. This CDR3 is built from 16 residues. CDR3 loop: CASRYTTGVSGNTIYF. The CDR3 nucleotides are TGCGCCAGCAGATACACCACAGGAGTCTCTGGAAACACCATATATTTT.

J is TRBJ2-5 and V is TRBV29-1; 14 bases fit TRBD2. Trimming took 7 bases from V and 5 from J; bases not matched to a gene: 6. Germline-derived CDR1 and CDR2 are SQVTM and ANQGSEA. The CDR3 runs to 14 residues. The CDR3 is CSAAGLAGAETQYF. DNA of the CDR3: TGCAGCGCCGCGGGACTAGCGGGAGCGGAGACCCAGTACTTC.

This chain joins TRBV13 and TRBJ2-3, with 9 bases aligning to TRBD2. The CDR3 loop spans 15 amino acids. The trim removed 7 bases at V and 5 bases at J, leaving 10 bases unmatched. Germline values: CDR1 PRHDT, CDR2 FYEKMQ (reference sequence). The chain's CDR3 is CASNPPGLAKDTQYF. The CDR3 DNA sequence: TGTGCCAGCAATCCCCCGGGACTAGCAAAAGATACGCAGTATTTT.

The V call is TRBV25-1, the J call TRBJ2-2; 12 positions agree with TRBD2. CDR1 MGHDK and CDR2 SYGVNS come from the germline V gene. This CDR3 spans 14 amino acids. The CDR3 region has the DNA TGTGGGTCTAGCGGGAGGGCCGAGACCGGGGAGCTGTTTTTT. It codes for CGSSGRAETGELFF.

The chain couples TRBV4-3 to TRBJ2-2; 8 nucleotides agree with TRBD2. Germline assignment: CDR1 LGHNA and CDR2 YSLEER. This CDR3 contains 15 residues. J lost 3 bases, V lost 4 bases, and 4 bases had no gene match. CDR3 sequence (DNA): TGCGCCAGCAGCCGAACTAGCGGCGACACCGGGGAGCTGTTTTTT. Its protein product is CASSRTSGDTGELFF.